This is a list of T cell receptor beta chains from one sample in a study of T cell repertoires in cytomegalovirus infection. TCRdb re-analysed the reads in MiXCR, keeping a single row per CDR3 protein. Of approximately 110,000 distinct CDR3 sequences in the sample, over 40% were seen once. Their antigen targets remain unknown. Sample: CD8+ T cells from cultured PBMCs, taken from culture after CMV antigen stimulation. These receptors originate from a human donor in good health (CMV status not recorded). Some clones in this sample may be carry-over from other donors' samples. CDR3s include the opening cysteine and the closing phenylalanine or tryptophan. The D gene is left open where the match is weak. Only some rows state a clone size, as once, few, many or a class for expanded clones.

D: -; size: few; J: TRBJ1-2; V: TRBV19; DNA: TGTGCCACCTCTTACGGTTATGGCTACACCTTC; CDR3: CATSYGYGYTF
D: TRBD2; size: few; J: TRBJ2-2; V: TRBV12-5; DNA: TGTGCTAGTGGTCCGGGACTAGCGGGGACCGGGGAGCTGTTTTTT; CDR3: CASGPGLAGTGELFF
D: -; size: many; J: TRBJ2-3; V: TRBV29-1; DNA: TGCAGCGTTGCCTTAGTCGGGGGGCAGAGCACAGATACGCAGTATTTT; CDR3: CSVALVGGQSTDTQYF
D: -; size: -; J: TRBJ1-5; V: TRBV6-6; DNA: TGTGCCAGCAGTTACATCGACAGAGCAAGTCAGCCCCAGCATTTT; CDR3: CASSYIDRASQPQHF
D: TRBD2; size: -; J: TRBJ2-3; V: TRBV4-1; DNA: TGCGCCAGCAGCCAAGTTCTAGCGGGTACGCAGTATTTT; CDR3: CASSQVLAGTQYF
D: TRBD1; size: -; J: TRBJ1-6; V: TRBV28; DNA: TGTGCCAACCAAGACGGGACAGGGGGTCTTGGGAATTCACCCCTCCACTTT; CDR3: CANQDGTGGLGNSPLHF
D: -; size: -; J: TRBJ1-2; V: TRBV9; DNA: TGTGCCAGCAGCGTAGCCGGGGCCACTAACTATGGCTACACCTTC; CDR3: CASSVAGATNYGYTF
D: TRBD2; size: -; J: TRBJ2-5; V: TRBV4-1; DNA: TGCGCCAGCAGCCAGCAACTAGCGGGGGGTCAAGAGACCCAGTACTTC; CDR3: CASSQQLAGGQETQYF
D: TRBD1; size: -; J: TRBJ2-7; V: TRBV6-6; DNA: TGTGCCAGCAGTCCCGGGACAGGGGGCGGGGTCTACGAGCAGTACTTC; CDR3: CASSPGTGGGVYEQYF
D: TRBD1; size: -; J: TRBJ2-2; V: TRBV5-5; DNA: TGTGCCAGCAGCCCGGGGACAGGCAAGAACACCGGGGAGCTGTTTTTT; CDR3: CASSPGTGKNTGELFF
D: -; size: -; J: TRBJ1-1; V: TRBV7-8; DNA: TGTGCCAGCACCCTGGGAACGAACACTGAAGCTTTCTTT; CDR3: CASTLGTNTEAFF
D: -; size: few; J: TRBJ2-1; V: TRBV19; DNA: TGTGCCAGTAGTATAGTACAGGGTCATGTCAATGAGCAGTTCTTC; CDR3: CASSIVQGHVNEQFF
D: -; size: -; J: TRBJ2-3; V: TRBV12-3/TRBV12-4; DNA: TGTGCCAGCAGTTTAATAGGGCCCACAGATACGCAGTATTTT; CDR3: CASSLIGPTDTQYF
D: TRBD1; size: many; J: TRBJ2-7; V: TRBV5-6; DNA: TGTGCCAGCAGCTTGGTTGGCAGGGGGAAGTACGAGCAGTACTTC; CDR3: CASSLVGRGKYEQYF
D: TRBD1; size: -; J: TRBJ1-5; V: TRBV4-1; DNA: TGCGCCAGCGGGACAGGGGACAATCAGCCCCAGCATTTT; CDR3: CASGTGDNQPQHF
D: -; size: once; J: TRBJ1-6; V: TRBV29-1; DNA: TGCAGCGTTGATGTCGGCGATAATTCACCCCTCCACTTT; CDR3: CSVDVGDNSPLHF
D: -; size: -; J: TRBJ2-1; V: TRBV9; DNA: TGTGCCAGCAGCGTAATAGATGAGCAGTTCTTC; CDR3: CASSVIDEQFF
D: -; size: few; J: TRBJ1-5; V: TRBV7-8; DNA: TGTGCCAGCAGCTTAGGGGGGAGGGCCCATCAGCCCCAGCATTTT; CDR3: CASSLGGRAHQPQHF
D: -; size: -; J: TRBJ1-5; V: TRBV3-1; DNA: TGTGCCAGCAGCCCGTCAGGGCTCAGCAATCAGCCCCAGCATTTT; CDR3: CASSPSGLSNQPQHF
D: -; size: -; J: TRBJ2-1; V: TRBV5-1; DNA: TGCGCCAGCAGCGAAGGGGGGCGCTCCTACAATGAGCAGTTCTTC; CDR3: CASSEGGRSYNEQFF
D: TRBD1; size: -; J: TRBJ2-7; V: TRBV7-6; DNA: TGTGCCAGCAGCTCGGGACAGGGCCTTATCAACGAGCAGTACTTC; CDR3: CASSSGQGLINEQYF
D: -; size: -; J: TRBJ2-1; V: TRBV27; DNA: TGTGCCAGCAGTTTAATGGCGGGGCAAACCTACAATGAGCAGTTCTTC; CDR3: CASSLMAGQTYNEQFF
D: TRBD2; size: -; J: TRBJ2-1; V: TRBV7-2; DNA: TGTGCCAGCAGCTTCGGACTAGATTGGGATGAGCAGTTCTTC; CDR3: CASSFGLDWDEQFF
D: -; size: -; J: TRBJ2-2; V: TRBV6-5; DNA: TGTGCCAGCAGTTACACGGGCCCGAACACCGGGGAGCTGTTTTTT; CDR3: CASSYTGPNTGELFF
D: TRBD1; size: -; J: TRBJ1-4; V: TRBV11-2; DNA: TGTGCCAGCAGCTTTACAGGGGATAATGAAAAACTGTTTTTT; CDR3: CASSFTGDNEKLFF
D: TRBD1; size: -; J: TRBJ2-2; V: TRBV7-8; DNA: TGTGCCAGCAGATTCGACAGGGGAGGCACCGGGGAGCTGTTTTTT; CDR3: CASRFDRGGTGELFF
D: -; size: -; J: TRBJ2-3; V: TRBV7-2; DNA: TGTGCCAGCAGCTTCTCATCCTTCAGGGGAAAAGCAGATACGCAGTATTTT; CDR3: CASSFSSFRGKADTQYF
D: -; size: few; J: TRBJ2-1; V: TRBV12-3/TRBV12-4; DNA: TGTGCCAGCAGTCCACGGGACATTGGCTCCTACAATGAGCAGTTCTTC; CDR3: CASSPRDIGSYNEQFF
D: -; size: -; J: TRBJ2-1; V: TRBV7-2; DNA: TGTGCCAGCAGCTTCAGACTCAATGAGCAGTTCTTC; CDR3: CASSFRLNEQFF
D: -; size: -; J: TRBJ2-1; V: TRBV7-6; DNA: TGTGCCAGCAGCTCTACCGGGCCCAATGAGCCGTTCTTC; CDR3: CASSSTGPNEPFF
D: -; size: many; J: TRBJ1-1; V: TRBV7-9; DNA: TGTGCCAGCCTATCGGGGTTGGACACTGAAGCTTTCTTT; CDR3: CASLSGLDTEAFF
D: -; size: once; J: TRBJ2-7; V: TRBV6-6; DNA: TGCGCGGTGGTGGGCGGTTCCTACGAGCAGTACTTC; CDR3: CAVVGGSYEQYF
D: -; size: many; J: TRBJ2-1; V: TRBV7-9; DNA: TGTGCCAGCAGCTCGCCAGGGGCCCCCAATGAGCAGTTCTTC; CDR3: CASSSPGAPNEQFF
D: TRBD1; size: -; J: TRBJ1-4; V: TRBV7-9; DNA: TGTGCCAGCAGCACAAGGGGACAGTTTAATGAAAAACTGTTTTTT; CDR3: CASSTRGQFNEKLFF
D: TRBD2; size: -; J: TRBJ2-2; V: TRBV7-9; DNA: TGTGCCAGCCTCTGGCGGGGGGCCTCGAACACCGGGGAGCTGTTTTTT; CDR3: CASLWRGASNTGELFF